This T cell receptor (beta chain) came from a study of blood T cell repertoires in COVID-19. Study in general: Researchers got acute and convalescent COVID-19 samples from the United States, Italy and Spain.

Trimming took 7 bases from V and 0 from J; bases not matched to a gene: 15. The CDR3 is made up of 16 amino acids. Per germline, CDR1 SQVTM and CDR2 ANQGSEA. In the authors' workflow: The authors estimated nucleated cell counts from reference gene primer amplification. Produced via immunoSEQ multiplex PCR; TCRdb's table is partial and in-frame only. That table supplies the V and J calls and clone size; D and trimming were determined from the DNA. Of about 58,000 clones in the sample, approximately 77% were seen once. The chain has TRBV29-1 and TRBJ2-7, with 7 positions matching TRBD1. The sample comprised peripheral blood. This TCR derives from a human donor in a cohort sampled during active COVID-19. In nucleotides, the CDR3 is TGCAGCGCTGCCACTTCACTTGGACAGGTCTCCTACGAGCAGTACTTC. Its translation: CSAATSLGQVSYEQYF.